The T cell receptor (beta chain) described here comes from a study of cytomegalovirus exposure and HLA in healthy donors. Germline trimming cut 4 bases from V and 3 bases from J; bases unmatched to any gene: 11. Per germline, CDR1 MDHEN and CDR2 SYDVKM. The CDR3 has 16 residues. As for this clone: Its target is unknown.

Primers for the PCR totalled 60 Vbeta and 13 Jbeta. Sequenced by immunoSEQ multiplex PCR; TCRdb stores in-frame clones only, minus some. Of about 190,000 clones in the sample, 75% to 90% were seen once. Those who donated were healthy bone marrow donors. General observations from the study: Fewer N-insertions (relative to the approximately 700-donor mean) were reportedly seen in an Asian-associated ancestry cluster in a later analysis.

The specimen sequenced was PBMCs. The TCR was taken from a man younger than 40 in good health and CMV-seronegative. The V call is TRBV28, the J call TRBJ2-5; the match to TRBD1 covers 7 bases. The CDR3 reads CASSYRQGGREETQYF. The CDR3 coding sequence is TGTGCCAGCAGTTACCGGCAAGGGGGCAGGGAAGAGACCCAGTACTTC.